These 5 T cell receptor beta chains originate from one sample sequenced in a study of monozygotic twins with cystic fibrosis listed by TCRdb under 2021. Libraries came from the immunoSEQ multiplex PCR assay. Held by TCRdb, this immuneACCESS table contains in-frame sequences only and omits some clones. Under half of the omission traces to an unresolved V gene where checked; the cause of the rest is unknown. This sample holds about 35,000 clones; roughly 66% were observed only once. The ten largest clones capture approximately 0.79% of the sample. Specimen: blood. The receptors here all came from a girl aged 5 to 17 with cystic fibrosis.

This sequence joins TRBV29-1 and TRBJ1-1, with 7 bases aligning to TRBD1. From germline, CDR1 is SQVTM and CDR2 ANQGSEA. V trimming: 4 bases; J trimming: 0 bases; junction bases outside the gene matches: 5. The CDR3 spans 14 residues. This chain's CDR3 is CSVARQGLNTEAFF. CDR3 coding DNA: TGCAGCGTTGCCAGACAGGGCTTGAACACTGAAGCTTTCTTT.

The rearrangement uses TRBV5-4 and TRBJ1-2; 10 bases are a match to TRBD1. Trimming took 4 bases from V and 1 from J; bases not matched to a gene: 7. This CDR3 spans 16 amino acids. Per germline, CDR1 SGHNT and CDR2 YYREEE (reference sequence). CDR3 nucleotides: TGTGCCAGCAGCCTAGGGACAGGGGAGTTTAACTATGGCTACACCTTC. Protein sequence: CASSLGTGEFNYGYTF.

Regarding this clone: Distinct nucleotide sequences in the sample also encode this CDR3. The chain combines TRBV9 with TRBJ1-1, with D possibly being TRBD1 (6 bases). The CDR3 runs 13 residues. V lost 2 bases, J lost 4 bases, and 9 bases lay in between. CDR1 is SGDLS, CDR2 YYNGEE, per germline. CDR3 sequence reads: CASSVGGATEAFF. In nucleotides, the CDR3 is TGTGCCAGCAGCGTGGGGGGCGCCACTGAAGCTTTCTTT.

The chain has TRBV5-1 and TRBJ2-2, with 7 bases lining up with TRBD1. CDR1 and CDR2 from the germline V gene are SGHRS and YFSETQ. CDR3 length: 16 amino acids. The junction had 9 bases not matched to a gene; V was cut back by 3 bases and J by 4 bases. CDR3 residues: CASSWPRDRTTGELFF. The CDR3 DNA reads TGCGCCAGCAGCTGGCCCCGGGACAGAACCACCGGGGAGCTGTTTTTT. Filled out from reference TRBV5-1 and TRBJ2-2, the complete variable domain reads KAGVTQTPRYLIKTRGQQVTLSCSPISGHRSVSWYQQTPGQGLQFLFEYFSETQRNKGNFPGRFSGRQFSNSRSEMNVSTLELGDSALYLCASSWPRDRTTGELFFGEGSRLTVL.

The chain recombines TRBV10-3 with TRBJ2-1; 7 bases are shared with TRBD2. This CDR3 comprises 15 residues. Trimming cost V 7 bases and J 4 bases; bases outside gene matches: 10. The germline gives CDR1 ENHRY, CDR2 SYGVKD. The CDR3 is CAITDGGSPYNEQFF. DNA for the CDR3: TGTGCCATCACCGATGGCGGGAGCCCTTACAATGAGCAGTTCTTC.